A single sample gave rise to the 2 T cell receptor beta chains below, sequenced in a study of T cell repertoires in ileal Crohn's disease. The protocol was immunoSEQ multiplex PCR, while the TCRdb copy is restricted to in-frame clones and leaves out a portion. The repertoire has 5,500 to 6,500 clones, around 75% of them found once; the top ten carry 16%. Sequenced sample: ileal tissue. The receptor source for this set is an adult with Crohn's disease.

The V gene is TRBV12-5, the J gene TRBJ2-7, with a tentative D call TRBD1 (5 bases). CDR3 length: 13 residues. CDR1 and CDR2 from the germline V gene are LGHNT and FRNRAP. V was shortened by 1 base and J by 1 base, with 5 bases between the two germline ends. The CDR3 nucleotides are TGTGCTAGTGGTTTGGCAGGGTCCTACGAGCAGTACTTC. This sequence encodes CASGLAGSYEQYF.

The chain couples TRBV29-1 to TRBJ1-1, with no clear D. There are 13 residues in the CDR3. Germline V gene data show CDR1 as SQVTM and CDR2 as ANQGSEA. With 4 bases removed from V and 10 bases from J, the gap between germline ends came to 19 bases. The chain's CDR3 is CSVAGQNTDSAFF. DNA for the CDR3: TGCAGCGTTGCTGGGCAGAACACTGATTCAGCTTTCTTT. Based on the CDR3 plus reference TRBV29-1 and TRBJ1-1, the full variable domain is SAVISQKPSRDICQRGTSLTIQCQVDSQVTMMFWYRQQPGQSLTLIATANQGSEATYESGFVIDKFPISRPNLTFSTLTVSNMSPEDSSIYLCSVAGQNTDSAFFGQGTRLTVV.